The T cell receptor beta chain described here comes from a study of blood T cell repertoires in COVID-19. About the study: The cDNA or gDNA used as material had been derived from T cells, B-cell-depleted T cells, or PBMCs.

V was pared by 1 base and J by 7 bases, with 4 bases of the junction left unmatched. The CDR3 contains 13 residues. The germline gives CDR1 SGHRS, CDR2 YFSETQ. Individuals drawn from about 26 US areas were roughly 18 to 95 years old. Exposed enrollees had met someone with a PCR-confirmed or clinician-diagnosed COVID-19 case at some point within the 2 weeks before study entry. In the study's own analysis: Amplification from reference gene primers served as the basis for estimated nucleated cell counts. Produced via immunoSEQ multiplex PCR; TCRdb's table is partial and in-frame only. The V and J calls and clone size were taken over from that table, and D and trimming were inferred from the DNA. Seen here are 350,000 to 450,000 clones, approximately 89% observed once, and the top ten hold roughly 0.9%.

The sequence was collected from a middle-aged woman who had been exposed to COVID-19. Input material: PBMCs or T cells enriched from blood (not recorded which). The chain uses TRBV5-1 and TRBJ1-1; 7 bases agree with TRBD1. CDR3 sequence reads: CASSLTGVGEAFF. In nucleotides, the CDR3 is TGCGCCAGCAGCTTGACAGGGGTAGGTGAAGCTTTCTTT. Using reference TRBV5-1 and TRBJ1-1 for the parts outside the CDR3, the full variable domain is KAGVTQTPRYLIKTRGQQVTLSCSPISGHRSVSWYQQTPGQGLQFLFEYFSETQRNKGNFPGRFSGRQFSNSRSEMNVSTLELGDSALYLCASSLTGVGEAFFGQGTRLTVV.